These T cell receptor beta chains were read from a single sample in a study of T cell responses to AZD1222 COVID-19 vaccine. Some clones are missing from TCRdb's copy, which holds only in-frame ones; the method was immunoSEQ multiplex PCR. The table has 150,000 to 200,000 clones, roughly nine tenths seen once. The source material was peripheral blood, sampled 28 days after the second AZD1222 dose. These receptor sequences come from an adult who received the AZD1222 COVID-19 vaccine. The CDR3 runs from the conserved cysteine through the conserved F or W. Each record gives: CDR3 protein, CDR3 DNA, V gene, J gene, D gene, clone size. D genes are given only for firm matches. Expanded clones are given a class, and other clones once, few, many or no size at all.

CASARTGADTQYF,TGTGCCAGCGCACGGACAGGGGCAGATACGCAGTATTTT,TRBV9,TRBJ2-3,TRBD1,.
CASSLRGNSGNTIYF,TGTGCCAGCAGCTTACGGGGCAACTCTGGAAACACCATATATTTT,TRBV7-2,TRBJ1-3,.,.
CASRKGQSSGNTIYF,TGTGCCAGCAGAAAAGGACAATCCTCTGGAAACACCATATATTTT,TRBV6-5,TRBJ1-3,.,once
CASSVGRGYREQFF,TGTGCCAGCAGCGTGGGGCGGGGTTATCGGGAGCAGTTCTTC,TRBV9,TRBJ2-1,.,.
CASSQTSGGTEAFF,TGTGCCAGCAGCCAAACCTCAGGGGGCACTGAAGCTTTCTTT,TRBV7-9,TRBJ1-1,TRBD1,.
CASSRRRSSYNSPLHF,TGTGCCAGCAGCCGGAGGCGAAGCTCCTATAATTCACCCCTCCACTTT,TRBV7-2,TRBJ1-6,.,.
CASSRLALYNEQFF,TGTGCCAGCAGCCGACTAGCTTTATACAATGAGCAGTTCTTC,TRBV7-9,TRBJ2-1,TRBD2,.
CAWSVGDSYEQYF,TGTGCCTGGAGTGTGGGGGACAGCTACGAGCAGTACTTC,TRBV30,TRBJ2-7,TRBD1,.
CASSPRLAGVSSYNEQFF,TGTGCCAGTAGTCCGCGACTAGCGGGGGTTAGCTCCTACAATGAGCAGTTCTTC,TRBV19,TRBJ2-1,TRBD2,.
CASSRQGAYNEQFF,TGTGCCAGCAGTCGACAGGGGGCTTACAATGAGCAGTTCTTC,TRBV2,TRBJ2-1,TRBD1,.
CSVRAGETQYF,TGCAGTGTCAGGGCCGGAGAGACCCAGTACTTC,TRBV20-1,TRBJ2-5,.,few
CAWSTVGYTF,TGTGCCTGGAGTACCGTTGGCTACACCTTC,TRBV30,TRBJ1-2,.,.
CASTDRRASGTRYF,TGTGCCAGTACAGACCGGAGGGCTAGCGGGACCCGATATTTT,TRBV19,TRBJ2-3,TRBD2,.
CASSDGRRAFF,TGTGCCAGCAGCGACGGACGAAGGGCTTTCTTT,TRBV7-8,TRBJ1-1,.,.
CAWSGTGETQPQHF,TGTGCCTGGAGCGGGACAGGGGAAACTCAGCCCCAGCATTTT,TRBV30,TRBJ1-5,TRBD1,.
CASSQGANNEKLFF,TGCGCCAGCAGCCAAGGCGCGAATAATGAAAAACTGTTTTTT,TRBV4-1,TRBJ1-4,.,.
CASSLGQGATDTQYF,TGTGCCAGCAGCCTAGGTCAAGGGGCCACAGATACGCAGTATTTT,TRBV7-8,TRBJ2-3,.,.
CATGLAGGNEQFF,TGTGCCACCGGACTAGCGGGAGGCAATGAGCAGTTCTTC,TRBV10-3,TRBJ2-1,TRBD2,.
CASAGANSNQPQHF,TGTGCCAGCGCAGGGGCAAATAGCAATCAGCCCCAGCATTTT,TRBV6-1,TRBJ1-5,.,once
CASSSDDRVSDGYTF,TGTGCCAGCAGTTCCGACGACAGGGTGTCGGATGGCTACACCTTC,TRBV6-5,TRBJ1-2,TRBD1,.
CASSLGQARGSYNSPLHF,TGTGCCAGCAGCTTAGGACAGGCGAGAGGCTCCTATAATTCACCCCTCCACTTT,TRBV7-9,TRBJ1-6,.,once
CASSLNRRAPEAFF,TGTGCCAGCAGCCTAAACAGGAGGGCTCCTGAAGCTTTCTTT,TRBV7-2,TRBJ1-1,.,.
CAWRAGTSGVSYNEQFF,TGTGCCTGGAGGGCCGGGACTAGCGGGGTGTCCTACAATGAGCAGTTCTTC,TRBV30,TRBJ2-1,TRBD2,.
CASSTSGGNREAFF,TGTGCCAGCAGCACATCGGGCGGGAACAGAGAAGCTTTCTTT,TRBV5-4,TRBJ1-1,.,.
CASTPGSYNEQFF,TGTGCCAGCACTCCCGGGTCCTACAATGAGCAGTTCTTC,TRBV3-1/TRBV3-2,TRBJ2-1,.,once
CASSNRDRGYGYTF,TGTGCCAGCAGCAACCGGGACAGGGGCTATGGCTACACCTTC,TRBV7-6,TRBJ1-2,TRBD1,.
CASRYTGTGRSPLHF,TGTGCCAGCAGGTACACCGGGACAGGGCGTTCACCCCTCCACTTT,TRBV2,TRBJ1-6,TRBD1,.
CASSFTGGGGYTF,TGTGCCAGCAGCTTCACAGGGGGCGGTGGCTACACCTTC,TRBV7-9,TRBJ1-2,TRBD1,.
CASSPRKPTGELFF,TGTGCCAGCAGCCCCCGGAAGCCCACCGGGGAGCTGTTTTTT,TRBV27,TRBJ2-2,.,.
CASRLLVIQANGELFF,TGTGCCAGCAGGTTATTAGTTATCCAGGCCAACGGGGAGCTGTTTTTT,TRBV6-6,TRBJ2-2,.,.
CASRGGGGGYTF,TGTGCCAGCAGAGGGGGCGGAGGGGGCTACACCTTC,TRBV12-3/TRBV12-4,TRBJ1-2,TRBD1,.
CASRPSGLGSKNIQYF,TGTGCCAGCAGACCAAGTGGTTTGGGTAGCAAAAACATTCAGTACTTC,TRBV27,TRBJ2-4,.,.
CASSLVSGAYNEQFF,TGTGCCAGCAGCTTGGTTAGCGGAGCCTACAATGAGCAGTTCTTC,TRBV5-4,TRBJ2-1,.,.
CASSRGRYEQYF,TGTGCCAGCTCAAGGGGGCGGTACGAGCAGTACTTC,TRBV14,TRBJ2-7,TRBD1,.
CSVNGQISYNEQFF,TGCAGCGTTAATGGACAGATCTCCTACAATGAGCAGTTCTTC,TRBV29-1,TRBJ2-1,.,.
CTFGGRETQYF,TGCACCTTCGGGGGTCGGGAGACCCAGTACTTC,TRBV20-1,TRBJ2-5,.,.
CASSKTGRDYNEQFF,TGTGCCAGCAGCAAGACAGGGAGAGATTACAATGAGCAGTTCTTC,TRBV11-2,TRBJ2-1,TRBD1,.
CASSSPGASGNTIYF,TGTGCCAGCAGCTCTCCCGGGGCCTCTGGAAACACCATATATTTT,TRBV7-2,TRBJ1-3,.,few
CASSPGLAGGRNNEQFF,TGTGCCAGCAGCCCGGGACTAGCGGGAGGACGCAACAATGAGCAGTTCTTC,TRBV5-4,TRBJ2-1,TRBD2,.
CASSLGMARGNTIYF,TGTGCCAGCAGCTTGGGGATGGCTCGTGGAAACACCATATATTTT,TRBV5-6,TRBJ1-3,.,.
CASSVPSDRANTGELFF,TGTGCCAGCAGCGTACCCTCGGACAGGGCGAACACCGGGGAGCTGTTTTTT,TRBV9,TRBJ2-2,TRBD1,.
CASSIGQLNNSPLHF,TGTGCCAGTAGTATAGGACAGCTCAATAATTCACCCCTCCACTTT,TRBV19,TRBJ1-6,.,.